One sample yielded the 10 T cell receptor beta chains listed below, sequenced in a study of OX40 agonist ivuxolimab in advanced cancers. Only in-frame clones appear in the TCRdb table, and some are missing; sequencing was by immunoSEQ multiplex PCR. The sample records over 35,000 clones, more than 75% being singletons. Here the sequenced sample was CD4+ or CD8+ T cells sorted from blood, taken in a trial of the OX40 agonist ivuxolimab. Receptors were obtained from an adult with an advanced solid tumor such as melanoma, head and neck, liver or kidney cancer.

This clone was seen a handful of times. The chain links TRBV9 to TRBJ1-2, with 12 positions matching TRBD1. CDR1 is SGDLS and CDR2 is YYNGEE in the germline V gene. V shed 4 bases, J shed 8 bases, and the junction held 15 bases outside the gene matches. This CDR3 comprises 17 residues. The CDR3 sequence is CASSLFLSGQGAGGYTF. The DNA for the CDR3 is TGTGCCAGCAGCTTGTTCCTCTCGGGACAGGGGGCAGGAGGCTACACCTTC.

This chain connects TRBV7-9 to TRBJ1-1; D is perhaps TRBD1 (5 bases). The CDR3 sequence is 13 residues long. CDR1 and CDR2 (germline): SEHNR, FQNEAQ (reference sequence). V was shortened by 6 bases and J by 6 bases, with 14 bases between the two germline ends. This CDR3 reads CASRRGPNPEAFF. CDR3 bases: TGTGCCAGCAGGCGGGGACCGAATCCTGAAGCTTTCTTT.

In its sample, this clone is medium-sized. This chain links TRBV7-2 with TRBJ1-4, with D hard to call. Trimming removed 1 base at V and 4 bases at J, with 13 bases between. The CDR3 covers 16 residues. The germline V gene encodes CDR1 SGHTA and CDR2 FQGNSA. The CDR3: CASSLGLGSSNEKLFF. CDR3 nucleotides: TGTGCCAGCAGCTTAGGCTTGGGAAGTAGTAATGAAAAACTGTTTTTT.

CDR3 coding DNA: TGTGCCAGTAGTATTGGTGGGGTAATCCGGATGAACACTGAAGCTTTCTTT. It is translated as CASSIGGVIRMNTEAFF. The chain joins TRBV19 to TRBJ1-1; D not resolved. The CDR3 length is 17 residues. Trimming cost V 3 bases and J 0 bases, with 17 bases left between them. Looked up from germline, CDR1 is LNHDA and CDR2 is SQIVND (reference sequence).

CDR3 loop: CASSGGHTDTQYF. CDR3 nucleotide sequence: TGTGCCAGCAGCGGTGGACACACAGATACGCAGTATTTT. This chain connects TRBV9 to TRBJ2-3; D is perhaps TRBD1 (5 bases). Germline CDR1 is SGDLS and CDR2 is YYNGEE. The CDR3 runs to 13 residues. V dropped 3 bases and J dropped 2 bases, with 7 bases sitting between them.

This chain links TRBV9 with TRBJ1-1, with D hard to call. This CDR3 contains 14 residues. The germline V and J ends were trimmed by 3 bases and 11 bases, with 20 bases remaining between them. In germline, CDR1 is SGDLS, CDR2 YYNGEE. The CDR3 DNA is TGTGCCAGCAGCGCGGGAGGTCTTAAATCGGGCGCTTTCTTT. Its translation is CASSAGGLKSGAFF.

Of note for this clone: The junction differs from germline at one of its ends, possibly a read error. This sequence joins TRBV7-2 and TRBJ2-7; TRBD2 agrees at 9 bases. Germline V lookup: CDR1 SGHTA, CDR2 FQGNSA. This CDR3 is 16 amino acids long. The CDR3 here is CASTLGAGGSSYEQYF. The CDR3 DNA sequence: TGTGCCAGCACCTTAGGAGCGGGAGGTAGCTCCTACGAGCAGTACTTC.

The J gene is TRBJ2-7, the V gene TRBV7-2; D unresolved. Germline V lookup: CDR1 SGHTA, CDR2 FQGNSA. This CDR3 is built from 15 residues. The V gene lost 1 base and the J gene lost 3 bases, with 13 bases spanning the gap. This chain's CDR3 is CASSLEDLWLYEQYF. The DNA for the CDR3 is TGTGCCAGCAGCTTAGAGGACCTATGGCTCTACGAGCAGTACTTC.

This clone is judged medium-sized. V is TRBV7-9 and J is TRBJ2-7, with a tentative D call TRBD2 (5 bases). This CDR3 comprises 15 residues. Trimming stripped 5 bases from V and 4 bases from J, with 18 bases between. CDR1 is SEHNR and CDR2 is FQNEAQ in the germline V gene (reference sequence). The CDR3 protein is CASSPGLALGYEQYF. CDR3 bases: TGTGCCAGCAGCCCCGGTCTAGCCTTGGGTTACGAGCAGTACTTC.

The CDR3 sequence: CASSHRPLSGANVLTF. DNA for the CDR3: TGTGCCAGCAGCCACCGACCCCTCTCTGGGGCCAACGTCCTGACTTTC. The chain recombines TRBV7-6 with TRBJ2-6, with unresolved D. The CDR3 length is 16 residues. Trimming took 5 bases from V and 0 from J, leaving 11 bases between them. Germline loops: CDR1 SGHVS, CDR2 FNYEAQ.